The clone carrying this TCR beta chain was seen only once. The sample is drawn from a study of blood T cell repertoires in COVID-19. Study as a whole: There were acute and convalescent COVID-19 samples, and they came from the United States, Italy and Spain.

Measured with immunoSEQ multiplex PCR; TCRdb has only the in-frame clones, and not every one. The sample gives 300,000 to 450,000 clones, more than 65% of which show up once; around 1.1% is in the top ten. The CDR3 has 16 residues. The germline V and J ends were trimmed by 0 bases and 2 bases, with 11 bases remaining between them. CDR1 and CDR2 from the germline V gene are WSHSY and SAAADI. Sequenced input: peripheral blood. This chain links TRBV10-2 with TRBJ1-3; TRBD1 might be the D (5 bases). This TCR was recovered from a human donor with acute or convalescent COVID-19. The donor label of this sample is uncertain. The CDR3 DNA is TGCGCCAGCAGTGAGTCCAGGGCAGTCGCTGGAAACACCATATATTTT. It yields the protein CASSESRAVAGNTIYF.